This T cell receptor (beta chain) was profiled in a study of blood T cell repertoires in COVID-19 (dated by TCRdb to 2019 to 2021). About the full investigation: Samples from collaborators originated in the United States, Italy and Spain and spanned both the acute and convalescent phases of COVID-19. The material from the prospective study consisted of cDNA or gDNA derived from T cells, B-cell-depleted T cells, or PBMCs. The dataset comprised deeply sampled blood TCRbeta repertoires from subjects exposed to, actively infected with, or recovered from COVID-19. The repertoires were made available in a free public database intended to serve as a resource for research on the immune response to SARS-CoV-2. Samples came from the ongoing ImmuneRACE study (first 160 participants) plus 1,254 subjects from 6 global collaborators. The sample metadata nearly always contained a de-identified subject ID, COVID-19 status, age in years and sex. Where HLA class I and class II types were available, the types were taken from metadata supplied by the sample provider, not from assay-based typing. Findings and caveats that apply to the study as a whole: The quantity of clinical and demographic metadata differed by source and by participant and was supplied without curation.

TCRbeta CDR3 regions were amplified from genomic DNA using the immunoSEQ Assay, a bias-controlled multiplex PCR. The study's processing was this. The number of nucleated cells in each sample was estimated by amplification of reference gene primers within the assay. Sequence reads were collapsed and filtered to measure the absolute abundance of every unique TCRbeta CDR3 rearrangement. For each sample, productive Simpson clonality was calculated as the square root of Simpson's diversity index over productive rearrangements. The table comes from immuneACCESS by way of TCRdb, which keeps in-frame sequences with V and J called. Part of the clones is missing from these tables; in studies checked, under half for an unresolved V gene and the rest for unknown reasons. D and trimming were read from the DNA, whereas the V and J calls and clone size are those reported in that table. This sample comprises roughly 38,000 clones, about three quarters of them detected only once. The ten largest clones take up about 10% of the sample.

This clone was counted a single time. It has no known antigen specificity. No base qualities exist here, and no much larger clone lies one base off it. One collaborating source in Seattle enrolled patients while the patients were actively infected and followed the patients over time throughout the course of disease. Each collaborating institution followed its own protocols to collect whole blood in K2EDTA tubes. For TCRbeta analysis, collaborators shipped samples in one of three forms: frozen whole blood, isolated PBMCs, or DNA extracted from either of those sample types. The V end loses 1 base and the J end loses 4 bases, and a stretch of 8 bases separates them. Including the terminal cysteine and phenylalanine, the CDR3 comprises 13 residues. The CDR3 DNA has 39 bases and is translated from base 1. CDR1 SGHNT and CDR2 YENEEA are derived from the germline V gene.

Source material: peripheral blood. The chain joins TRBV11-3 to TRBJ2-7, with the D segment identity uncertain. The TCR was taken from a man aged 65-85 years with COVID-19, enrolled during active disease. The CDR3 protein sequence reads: CASSLVPSYEQYF. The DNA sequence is TGTGCCAGCAGCTTAGTCCCTTCGTACGAGCAGTACTTC.